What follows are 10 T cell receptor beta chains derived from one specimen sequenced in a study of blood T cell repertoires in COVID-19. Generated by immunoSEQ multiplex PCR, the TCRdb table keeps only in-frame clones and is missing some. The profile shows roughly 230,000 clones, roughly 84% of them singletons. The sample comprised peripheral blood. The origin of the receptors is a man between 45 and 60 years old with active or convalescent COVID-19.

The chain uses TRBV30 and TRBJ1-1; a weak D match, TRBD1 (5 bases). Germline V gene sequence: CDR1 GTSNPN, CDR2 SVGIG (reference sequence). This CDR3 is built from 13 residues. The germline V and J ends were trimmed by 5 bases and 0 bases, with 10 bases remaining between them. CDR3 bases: TGTGCCTGGCTGACAGATATGAACACTGAAGCTTTCTTT. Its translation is CAWLTDMNTEAFF.

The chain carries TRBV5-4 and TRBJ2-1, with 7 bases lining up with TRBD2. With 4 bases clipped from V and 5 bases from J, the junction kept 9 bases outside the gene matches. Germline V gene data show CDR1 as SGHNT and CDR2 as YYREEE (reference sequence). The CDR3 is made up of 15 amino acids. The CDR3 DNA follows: TGTGCCAGCAGCCGACAGACTAGCCCTAACAATGAGCAGTTCTTC. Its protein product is CASSRQTSPNNEQFF.

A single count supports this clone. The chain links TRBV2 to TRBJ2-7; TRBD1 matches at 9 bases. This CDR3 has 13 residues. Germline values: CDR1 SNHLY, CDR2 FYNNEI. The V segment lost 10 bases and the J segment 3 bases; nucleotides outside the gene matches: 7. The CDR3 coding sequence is TGTGCCACTTTGGACAGGGGTGACTACGAGCAGTACTTC. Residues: CATLDRGDYEQYF.

The CDR3 nucleotides are TGCGCCAGCAGCCCGATTCGGACAGGGCCTACCTACGAGCAGTACTTC. Translated: CASSPIRTGPTYEQYF. The rearrangement joins TRBV5-1 to TRBJ2-7; 8 bases match TRBD1. The germline V gene encodes CDR1 SGHRS and CDR2 YFSETQ. The CDR3 length is 16 residues. Trimming at V came to 4 bases and at J to 2 bases, leaving 11 bases not matched to a gene.

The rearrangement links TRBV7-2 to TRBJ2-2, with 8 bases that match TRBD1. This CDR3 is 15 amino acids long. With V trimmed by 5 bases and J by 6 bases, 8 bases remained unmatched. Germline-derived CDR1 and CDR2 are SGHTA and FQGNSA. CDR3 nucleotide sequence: TGTGCCAGCAGCCCGACACAGGGGGTCCCCGGGGAGCTGTTTTTT. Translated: CASSPTQGVPGELFF.

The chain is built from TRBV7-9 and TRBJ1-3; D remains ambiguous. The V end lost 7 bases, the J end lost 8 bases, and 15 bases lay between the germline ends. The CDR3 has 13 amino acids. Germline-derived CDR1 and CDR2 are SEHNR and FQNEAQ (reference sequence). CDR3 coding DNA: TGTGCCAGCACCCTAGGTTTGATGGACACCATATATTTT. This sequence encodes CASTLGLMDTIYF.

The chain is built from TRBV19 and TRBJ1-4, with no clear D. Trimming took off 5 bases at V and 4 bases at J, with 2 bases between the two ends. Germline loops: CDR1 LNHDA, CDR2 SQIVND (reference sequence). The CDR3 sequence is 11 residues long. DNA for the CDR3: TGTGCCAGTAGTCATAATGAAAAACTGTTTTTT. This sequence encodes CASSHNEKLFF.

The CDR3 loop is CASAPREVRETQYF. CDR3 nucleotide sequence: TGTGCCAGCGCCCCCCGCGAGGTTCGAGAGACCCAGTACTTC. V is TRBV7-9 and J is TRBJ2-5; the D is unclear. Germline lookup yields CDR1 SEHNR and CDR2 FQNEAQ (reference sequence). Trimming left V 8 bases short and J 4 bases short, with 17 bases between. This CDR3 is built from 14 residues.

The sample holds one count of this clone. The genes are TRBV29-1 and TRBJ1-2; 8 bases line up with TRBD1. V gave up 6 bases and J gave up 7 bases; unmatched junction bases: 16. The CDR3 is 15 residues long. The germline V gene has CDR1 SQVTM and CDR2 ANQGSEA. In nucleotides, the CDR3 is TGCAGCGTACATCGTAGGGACAGGACATTGGGTGGCTACACCTTC. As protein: CSVHRRDRTLGGYTF.

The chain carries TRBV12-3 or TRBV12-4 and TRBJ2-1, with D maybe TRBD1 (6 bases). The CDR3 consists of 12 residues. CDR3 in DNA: TGTCCCTCCGGACAGAGATACAATGAGCAGTTCTTC. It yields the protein CPSGQRYNEQFF.